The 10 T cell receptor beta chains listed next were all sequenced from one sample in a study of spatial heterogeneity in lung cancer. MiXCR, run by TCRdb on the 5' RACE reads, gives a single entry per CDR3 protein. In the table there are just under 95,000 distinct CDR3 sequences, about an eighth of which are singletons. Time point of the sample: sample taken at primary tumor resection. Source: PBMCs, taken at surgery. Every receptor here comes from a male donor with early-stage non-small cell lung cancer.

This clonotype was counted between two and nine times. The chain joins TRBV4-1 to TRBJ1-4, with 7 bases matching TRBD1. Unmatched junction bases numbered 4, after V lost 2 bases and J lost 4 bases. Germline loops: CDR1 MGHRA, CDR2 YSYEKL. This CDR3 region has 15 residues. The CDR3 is CASSQRGQDNEKLFF. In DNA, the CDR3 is TGCGCCAGCAGCCAAAGAGGACAGGATAATGAAAAACTGTTTTTT.

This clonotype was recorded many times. The DNA of the CDR3 is TGCAGTGCTAGGAGTAGTAACAATCAGCCCCAGCATTTT. Translating gives CSARSSNNQPQHF. J is TRBJ1-5 and V is TRBV20-1; D is undetermined. Germline values: CDR1 DFQATT, CDR2 SNEGSKA (reference sequence). The CDR3 length is 13 residues. Trimming shortened V by 3 bases and J by 3 bases, and 9 bases separated the two germline ends.

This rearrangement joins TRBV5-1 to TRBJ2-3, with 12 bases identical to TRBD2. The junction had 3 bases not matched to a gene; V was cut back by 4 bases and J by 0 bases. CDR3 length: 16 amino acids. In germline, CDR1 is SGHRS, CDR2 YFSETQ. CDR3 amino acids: CASSTSGGTSTDTQYF. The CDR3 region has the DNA TGCGCCAGCAGCACTAGCGGGGGGACTAGCACAGATACGCAGTATTTT. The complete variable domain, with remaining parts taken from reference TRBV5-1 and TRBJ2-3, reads KAGVTQTPRYLIKTRGQQVTLSCSPISGHRSVSWYQQTPGQGLQFLFEYFSETQRNKGNFPGRFSGRQFSNSRSEMNVSTLELGDSALYLCASSTSGGTSTDTQYFGPGTRLTVL.

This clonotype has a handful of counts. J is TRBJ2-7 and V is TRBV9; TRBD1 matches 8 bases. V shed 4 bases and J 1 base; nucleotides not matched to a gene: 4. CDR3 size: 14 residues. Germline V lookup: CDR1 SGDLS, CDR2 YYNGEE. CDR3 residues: CASSRQGSSYEQYF. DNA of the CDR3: TGTGCCAGCAGCCGACAGGGGTCATCCTACGAGCAGTACTTC.

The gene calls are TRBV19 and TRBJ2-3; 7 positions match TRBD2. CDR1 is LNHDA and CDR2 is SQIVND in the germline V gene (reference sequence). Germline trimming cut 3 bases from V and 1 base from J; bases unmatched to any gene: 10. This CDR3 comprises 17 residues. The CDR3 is CASSILLRTSGTDTQYF. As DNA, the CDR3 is TGTGCCAGTAGTATTCTTCTCCGAACTAGCGGCACAGATACGCAGTATTTT.

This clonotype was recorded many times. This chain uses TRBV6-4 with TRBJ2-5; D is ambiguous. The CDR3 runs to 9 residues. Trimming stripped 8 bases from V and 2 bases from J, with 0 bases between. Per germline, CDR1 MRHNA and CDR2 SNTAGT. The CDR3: CASQETQYF. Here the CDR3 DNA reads TGTGCCAGCCAAGAGACCCAGTACTTC.

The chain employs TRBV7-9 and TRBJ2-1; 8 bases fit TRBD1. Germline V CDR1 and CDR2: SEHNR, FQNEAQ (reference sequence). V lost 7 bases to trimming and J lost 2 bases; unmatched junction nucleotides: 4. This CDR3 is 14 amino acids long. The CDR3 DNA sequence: TGTGCCAGCACCTTGACAGGGGCCTACAATGAGCAGTTCTTC. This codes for CASTLTGAYNEQFF. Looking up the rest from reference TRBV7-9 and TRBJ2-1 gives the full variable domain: DTGVSQNPRHKITKRGQNVTFRCDPISEHNRLYWYRQTLGQGPEFLTYFQNEAQLEKSRLLSDRFSAERPKGSFSTLEIQRTEQGDSAMYLCASTLTGAYNEQFFGPGTRLTVL.

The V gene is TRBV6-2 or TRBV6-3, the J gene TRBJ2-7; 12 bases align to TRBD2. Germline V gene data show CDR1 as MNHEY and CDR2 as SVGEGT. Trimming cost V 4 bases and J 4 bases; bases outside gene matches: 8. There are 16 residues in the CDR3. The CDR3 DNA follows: TGTGCCAGCAGTTCCCGTCTGACTAGCGGGAGTTACGAGCAGTACTTC. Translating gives CASSSRLTSGSYEQYF.

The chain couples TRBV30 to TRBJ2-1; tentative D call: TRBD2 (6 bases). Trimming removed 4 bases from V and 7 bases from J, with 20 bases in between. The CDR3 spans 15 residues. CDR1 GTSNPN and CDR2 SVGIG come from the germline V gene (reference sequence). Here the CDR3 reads CAWNILAGTWNEQFF. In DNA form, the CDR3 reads TGTGCCTGGAATATTCTGGCGGGAACTTGGAATGAGCAGTTCTTC. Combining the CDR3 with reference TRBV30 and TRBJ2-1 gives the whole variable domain SQTIHQWPATLVQPVGSPLSLECTVEGTSNPNLYWYRQAAGRGLQLLFYSVGIGQISSEVPQNLSASRPQDRQFILSSKKLLLSDSGFYLCAWNILAGTWNEQFFGPGTRLTVL.

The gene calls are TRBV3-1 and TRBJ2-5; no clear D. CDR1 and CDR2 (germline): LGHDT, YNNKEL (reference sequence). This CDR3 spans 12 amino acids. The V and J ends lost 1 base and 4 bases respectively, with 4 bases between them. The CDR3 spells CASSQGSETQYF. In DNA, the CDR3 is TGTGCCAGCAGCCAAGGATCAGAGACCCAGTACTTC.